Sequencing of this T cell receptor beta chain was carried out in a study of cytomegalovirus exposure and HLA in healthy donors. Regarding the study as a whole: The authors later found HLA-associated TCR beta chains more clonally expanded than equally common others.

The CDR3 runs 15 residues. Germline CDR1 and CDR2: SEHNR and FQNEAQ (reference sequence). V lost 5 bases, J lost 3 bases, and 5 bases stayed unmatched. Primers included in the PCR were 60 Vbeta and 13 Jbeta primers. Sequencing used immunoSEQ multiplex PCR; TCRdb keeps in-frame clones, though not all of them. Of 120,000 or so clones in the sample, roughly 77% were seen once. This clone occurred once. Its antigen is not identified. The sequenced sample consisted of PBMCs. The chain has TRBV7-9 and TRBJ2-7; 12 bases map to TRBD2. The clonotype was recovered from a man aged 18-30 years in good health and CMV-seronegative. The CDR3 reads CASSLTSGGSYEQYF. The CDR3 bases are TGTGCCAGCAGCCTGACTAGCGGGGGAAGCTACGAGCAGTACTTC.